These T cell receptor beta chains were read from a single sample in a study of T cell responses to AZD1222 COVID-19 vaccine. The assay was immunoSEQ multiplex PCR, and TCRdb's table has in-frame clones only and misses some. The sample yields 90,000 to 150,000 clones, approximately 91% seen once. The sample was peripheral blood, taken on day 0 of AZD1222 vaccination. Receptors were obtained from an adult in good health. Both conserved end residues are part of each CDR3. D genes are given only for firm matches. Size is stated for part of the rows, as once, few or many counts, or as a class when the clone is expanded.

>TRBJ2-7|.|TRBD1|TRBV28
CASRPALGTASYEQYF
TGTGCCAGCAGACCCGCCCTCGGGACAGCTTCCTACGAGCAGTACTTC
>TRBJ2-7|once|TRBD2|TRBV3-1/TRBV3-2
CASSPRTSGFGPTYYEQYF
TGTGCCAGCAGCCCTCGGACTAGCGGGTTTGGCCCAACCTACTACGAGCAGTACTTC
>TRBJ2-1|.|.|TRBV19
CASSSPPENQEQFF
TGTGCCAGTAGTTCCCCCCCGGAGAACCAAGAGCAGTTCTTC
>TRBJ2-7|.|.|TRBV6-1
CASSEARNYEQYF
TGTGCCAGCAGTGAAGCCCGGAACTACGAGCAGTACTTC
>TRBJ2-4|.|TRBD1|TRBV5-4
CASSVTGGNIQYF
TGTGCCAGCAGCGTTACAGGGGGAAACATTCAGTACTTC
>TRBJ2-7|once|.|TRBV15
CATSRAGSYEQYF
TGTGCCACCAGCAGAGCCGGGAGTTACGAGCAGTACTTC
>TRBJ2-3|once|TRBD1|TRBV7-8
CASSYRTGDATDTQYF
TGTGCCAGCAGCTATAGGACAGGGGACGCCACAGATACGCAGTATTTT
>TRBJ2-4|once|TRBD1|TRBV7-2
CASSRDRENIQYF
TGTGCCAGCAGCCGGGACAGGGAAAACATTCAGTACTTC
>TRBJ2-7|.|.|TRBV29-1
CSVGSRDEQYF
TGCAGCGTTGGAAGTCGAGACGAGCAGTACTTC
>TRBJ2-7|.|TRBD1|TRBV2
CASSAGQGAYEQYF
TGTGCCAGCAGTGCGGGACAGGGGGCTTACGAGCAGTACTTC